This section outlines one TCR beta chain sequence together with its context. Its specificity is not known. 60 Vbeta and 13 Jbeta primers were used in PCR. Assay used: immunoSEQ multiplex PCR; TCRdb lists only in-frame clones, some missing. There are roughly 140,000 clones in the sample; around 80% occur only once, and roughly 2.7% lies in the top ten. The sample belongs to a study of cytomegalovirus exposure and HLA in healthy donors. Study-level information: HLA-typed donors contributed around 82 million unique TCRs, which were held in an early data release. Study-wide results and limits: Segments of the TCR beta V type were, in most cases, productive about 87% or about 30% of the time in an earlier analysis.

Trimming stripped 2 bases from V and 8 bases from J, with 10 bases between. This CDR3 has 13 amino acids. Per the germline V gene, CDR1 is KGHSH and CDR2 is LQKENI. Material: PBMCs. The chain carries TRBV18 and TRBJ2-4; D call uncertain. The receptor's source is a boy between 2 and 10 years old in good health and CMV-seronegative. As DNA, the CDR3 is TGTGCCAGCTCACCAGCCACTTTGGACATTCAGTACTTC. Protein product: CASSPATLDIQYF.